This entry lists 9 T cell receptor beta chains sequenced from one sample in a study of blood T cell repertoires in COVID-19. Assay: immunoSEQ multiplex PCR; the TCRdb copy retains only in-frame clones and omits some. The sample lists approximately 37,000 clones, 88% occurring once. The sample was peripheral blood. The receptors were gathered from a human donor in a cohort sampled during active COVID-19.

The V call is TRBV19, the J call TRBJ1-1; 12 positions agree with TRBD1. The CDR3 runs 16 residues. Germline-derived CDR1 and CDR2 are LNHDA and SQIVND (reference sequence). The junction had 9 bases not matched to a gene; V was cut back by 6 bases and J by 4 bases. CDR3 nucleotides: TGTGCCAGTAGAAAAGGGACAGGGGGCCCTATCACTGAAGCTTTCTTT. Translating it yields CASRKGTGGPITEAFF.

The chain has TRBV7-2 and TRBJ2-2, with 9 positions matching TRBD1. From germline, CDR1 is SGHTA and CDR2 FQGNSA. V was pared by 7 bases and J by 2 bases, with 11 bases of the junction left unmatched. This CDR3 is 17 amino acids long. CDR3 nucleotides: TGTGCCAGCACCCCTATGTTGGGACAGGGAAACACCGGGGAGCTGTTTTTT. This sequence encodes CASTPMLGQGNTGELFF.

The chain has TRBV4-1 and TRBJ2-6; 8 bases match TRBD1. The V segment lost 0 bases and the J segment 0 bases; nucleotides outside the gene matches: 13. Germline CDR1 and CDR2: MGHRA and YSYEKL. The CDR3 extends over 21 amino acids. CDR3 nucleotides: TGCGCCAGCAGCCAAGAACGAAGGGGACAGGCGGTTTACTCTGGGGCCAACGTCCTGACTTTC. Translated, it gives CASSQERRGQAVYSGANVLTF.

The chain combines TRBV29-1 with TRBJ1-2; perhaps TRBD1 as D (5 bases). The length of the CDR3 is 13 residues. The ends were cut back, 4 bases at V and 2 bases at J, with 11 bases in the middle. CDR1 is SQVTM, CDR2 ANQGSEA, per germline. CDR3 sequence (DNA): TGCAGCGTTGGGAGACAGATCAACTATGGCTACACCTTC. It codes for CSVGRQINYGYTF.

This chain joins TRBV12-3 or TRBV12-4 and TRBJ2-5; 10 nucleotides align to TRBD2. The CDR3 extends over 13 amino acids. The trim removed 6 bases at V and 5 bases at J, leaving 3 bases unmatched. CDR3: CASRRAGGETQYF. CDR3 bases: TGTGCCAGCAGGCGAGCGGGGGGGGAGACCCAGTACTTC.

This sequence joins TRBV3-1 (or the pseudogene TRBV3-2) and TRBJ2-7, with TRBD2 identical over 11 bases. Germline CDR1 reads LGHDT; CDR2 reads YNNKEL (reference sequence). The CDR3 covers 16 residues. The J segment lost 0 bases and the V segment lost 4 bases, leaving 5 bases of the junction unmatched. CDR3 DNA: TGTGCCAGCAGCCGGACTAGCGGGCCAAGCTCCTACGAGCAGTACTTC. Protein product: CASSRTSGPSSYEQYF.

This chain uses TRBV6-2 or TRBV6-3 with TRBJ1-5; D is ambiguous. The ends were cut back, 3 bases at V and 0 bases at J, with 9 bases in the middle. The germline CDR1 and CDR2 sequences are MNHEY and SVGEGT. The CDR3 is made up of 15 amino acids. The chain's CDR3 is CASSYGLFSNQPQHF. In DNA form, the CDR3 reads TGTGCCAGCAGTTATGGGCTTTTTAGCAATCAGCCCCAGCATTTT.

V and J are TRBV18 and TRBJ1-2; TRBD1 might be the D (5 bases). Between the trimmed V and J ends, which lost 3 bases and 1 base, there was a span of 9 bases. The CDR3 is made up of 14 amino acids. Germline CDR1 reads KGHSH; CDR2 reads LQKENI. CDR3 in amino acids: CASSPQTDNYGYTF. The CDR3 nucleotides read TGTGCCAGCTCACCTCAGACAGATAACTATGGCTACACCTTC.

This clone was counted only a few times. This chain's CDR3 is CASSQVLGVGELFF. In nucleotides, the CDR3 is TGTGCCAGCAGCCAAGTACTGGGAGTCGGGGAGCTGTTTTTT. The V and J genes are TRBV14 and TRBJ2-2; TRBD2 might be the D (5 bases). Trimming took 1 base from V and 7 from J, leaving 10 bases between them. Germline V gives CDR1 SGHDN, CDR2 FVKESK. The CDR3 has 14 amino acids.